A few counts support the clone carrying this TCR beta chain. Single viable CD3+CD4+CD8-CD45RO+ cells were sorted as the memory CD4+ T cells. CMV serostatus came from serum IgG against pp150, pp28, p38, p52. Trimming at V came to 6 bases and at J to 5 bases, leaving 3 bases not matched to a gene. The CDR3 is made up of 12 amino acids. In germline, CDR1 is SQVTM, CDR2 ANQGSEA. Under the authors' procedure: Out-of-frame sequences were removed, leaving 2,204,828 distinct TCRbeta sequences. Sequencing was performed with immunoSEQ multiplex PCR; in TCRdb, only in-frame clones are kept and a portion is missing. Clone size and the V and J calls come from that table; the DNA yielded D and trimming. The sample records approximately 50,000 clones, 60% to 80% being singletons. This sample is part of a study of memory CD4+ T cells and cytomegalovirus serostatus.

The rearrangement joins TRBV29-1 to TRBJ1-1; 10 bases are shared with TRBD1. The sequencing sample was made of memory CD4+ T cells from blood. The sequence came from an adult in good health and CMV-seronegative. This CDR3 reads CSVGQGGTEAFF. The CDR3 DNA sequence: TGCAGCGTCGGACAGGGGGGGACTGAAGCTTTCTTT.